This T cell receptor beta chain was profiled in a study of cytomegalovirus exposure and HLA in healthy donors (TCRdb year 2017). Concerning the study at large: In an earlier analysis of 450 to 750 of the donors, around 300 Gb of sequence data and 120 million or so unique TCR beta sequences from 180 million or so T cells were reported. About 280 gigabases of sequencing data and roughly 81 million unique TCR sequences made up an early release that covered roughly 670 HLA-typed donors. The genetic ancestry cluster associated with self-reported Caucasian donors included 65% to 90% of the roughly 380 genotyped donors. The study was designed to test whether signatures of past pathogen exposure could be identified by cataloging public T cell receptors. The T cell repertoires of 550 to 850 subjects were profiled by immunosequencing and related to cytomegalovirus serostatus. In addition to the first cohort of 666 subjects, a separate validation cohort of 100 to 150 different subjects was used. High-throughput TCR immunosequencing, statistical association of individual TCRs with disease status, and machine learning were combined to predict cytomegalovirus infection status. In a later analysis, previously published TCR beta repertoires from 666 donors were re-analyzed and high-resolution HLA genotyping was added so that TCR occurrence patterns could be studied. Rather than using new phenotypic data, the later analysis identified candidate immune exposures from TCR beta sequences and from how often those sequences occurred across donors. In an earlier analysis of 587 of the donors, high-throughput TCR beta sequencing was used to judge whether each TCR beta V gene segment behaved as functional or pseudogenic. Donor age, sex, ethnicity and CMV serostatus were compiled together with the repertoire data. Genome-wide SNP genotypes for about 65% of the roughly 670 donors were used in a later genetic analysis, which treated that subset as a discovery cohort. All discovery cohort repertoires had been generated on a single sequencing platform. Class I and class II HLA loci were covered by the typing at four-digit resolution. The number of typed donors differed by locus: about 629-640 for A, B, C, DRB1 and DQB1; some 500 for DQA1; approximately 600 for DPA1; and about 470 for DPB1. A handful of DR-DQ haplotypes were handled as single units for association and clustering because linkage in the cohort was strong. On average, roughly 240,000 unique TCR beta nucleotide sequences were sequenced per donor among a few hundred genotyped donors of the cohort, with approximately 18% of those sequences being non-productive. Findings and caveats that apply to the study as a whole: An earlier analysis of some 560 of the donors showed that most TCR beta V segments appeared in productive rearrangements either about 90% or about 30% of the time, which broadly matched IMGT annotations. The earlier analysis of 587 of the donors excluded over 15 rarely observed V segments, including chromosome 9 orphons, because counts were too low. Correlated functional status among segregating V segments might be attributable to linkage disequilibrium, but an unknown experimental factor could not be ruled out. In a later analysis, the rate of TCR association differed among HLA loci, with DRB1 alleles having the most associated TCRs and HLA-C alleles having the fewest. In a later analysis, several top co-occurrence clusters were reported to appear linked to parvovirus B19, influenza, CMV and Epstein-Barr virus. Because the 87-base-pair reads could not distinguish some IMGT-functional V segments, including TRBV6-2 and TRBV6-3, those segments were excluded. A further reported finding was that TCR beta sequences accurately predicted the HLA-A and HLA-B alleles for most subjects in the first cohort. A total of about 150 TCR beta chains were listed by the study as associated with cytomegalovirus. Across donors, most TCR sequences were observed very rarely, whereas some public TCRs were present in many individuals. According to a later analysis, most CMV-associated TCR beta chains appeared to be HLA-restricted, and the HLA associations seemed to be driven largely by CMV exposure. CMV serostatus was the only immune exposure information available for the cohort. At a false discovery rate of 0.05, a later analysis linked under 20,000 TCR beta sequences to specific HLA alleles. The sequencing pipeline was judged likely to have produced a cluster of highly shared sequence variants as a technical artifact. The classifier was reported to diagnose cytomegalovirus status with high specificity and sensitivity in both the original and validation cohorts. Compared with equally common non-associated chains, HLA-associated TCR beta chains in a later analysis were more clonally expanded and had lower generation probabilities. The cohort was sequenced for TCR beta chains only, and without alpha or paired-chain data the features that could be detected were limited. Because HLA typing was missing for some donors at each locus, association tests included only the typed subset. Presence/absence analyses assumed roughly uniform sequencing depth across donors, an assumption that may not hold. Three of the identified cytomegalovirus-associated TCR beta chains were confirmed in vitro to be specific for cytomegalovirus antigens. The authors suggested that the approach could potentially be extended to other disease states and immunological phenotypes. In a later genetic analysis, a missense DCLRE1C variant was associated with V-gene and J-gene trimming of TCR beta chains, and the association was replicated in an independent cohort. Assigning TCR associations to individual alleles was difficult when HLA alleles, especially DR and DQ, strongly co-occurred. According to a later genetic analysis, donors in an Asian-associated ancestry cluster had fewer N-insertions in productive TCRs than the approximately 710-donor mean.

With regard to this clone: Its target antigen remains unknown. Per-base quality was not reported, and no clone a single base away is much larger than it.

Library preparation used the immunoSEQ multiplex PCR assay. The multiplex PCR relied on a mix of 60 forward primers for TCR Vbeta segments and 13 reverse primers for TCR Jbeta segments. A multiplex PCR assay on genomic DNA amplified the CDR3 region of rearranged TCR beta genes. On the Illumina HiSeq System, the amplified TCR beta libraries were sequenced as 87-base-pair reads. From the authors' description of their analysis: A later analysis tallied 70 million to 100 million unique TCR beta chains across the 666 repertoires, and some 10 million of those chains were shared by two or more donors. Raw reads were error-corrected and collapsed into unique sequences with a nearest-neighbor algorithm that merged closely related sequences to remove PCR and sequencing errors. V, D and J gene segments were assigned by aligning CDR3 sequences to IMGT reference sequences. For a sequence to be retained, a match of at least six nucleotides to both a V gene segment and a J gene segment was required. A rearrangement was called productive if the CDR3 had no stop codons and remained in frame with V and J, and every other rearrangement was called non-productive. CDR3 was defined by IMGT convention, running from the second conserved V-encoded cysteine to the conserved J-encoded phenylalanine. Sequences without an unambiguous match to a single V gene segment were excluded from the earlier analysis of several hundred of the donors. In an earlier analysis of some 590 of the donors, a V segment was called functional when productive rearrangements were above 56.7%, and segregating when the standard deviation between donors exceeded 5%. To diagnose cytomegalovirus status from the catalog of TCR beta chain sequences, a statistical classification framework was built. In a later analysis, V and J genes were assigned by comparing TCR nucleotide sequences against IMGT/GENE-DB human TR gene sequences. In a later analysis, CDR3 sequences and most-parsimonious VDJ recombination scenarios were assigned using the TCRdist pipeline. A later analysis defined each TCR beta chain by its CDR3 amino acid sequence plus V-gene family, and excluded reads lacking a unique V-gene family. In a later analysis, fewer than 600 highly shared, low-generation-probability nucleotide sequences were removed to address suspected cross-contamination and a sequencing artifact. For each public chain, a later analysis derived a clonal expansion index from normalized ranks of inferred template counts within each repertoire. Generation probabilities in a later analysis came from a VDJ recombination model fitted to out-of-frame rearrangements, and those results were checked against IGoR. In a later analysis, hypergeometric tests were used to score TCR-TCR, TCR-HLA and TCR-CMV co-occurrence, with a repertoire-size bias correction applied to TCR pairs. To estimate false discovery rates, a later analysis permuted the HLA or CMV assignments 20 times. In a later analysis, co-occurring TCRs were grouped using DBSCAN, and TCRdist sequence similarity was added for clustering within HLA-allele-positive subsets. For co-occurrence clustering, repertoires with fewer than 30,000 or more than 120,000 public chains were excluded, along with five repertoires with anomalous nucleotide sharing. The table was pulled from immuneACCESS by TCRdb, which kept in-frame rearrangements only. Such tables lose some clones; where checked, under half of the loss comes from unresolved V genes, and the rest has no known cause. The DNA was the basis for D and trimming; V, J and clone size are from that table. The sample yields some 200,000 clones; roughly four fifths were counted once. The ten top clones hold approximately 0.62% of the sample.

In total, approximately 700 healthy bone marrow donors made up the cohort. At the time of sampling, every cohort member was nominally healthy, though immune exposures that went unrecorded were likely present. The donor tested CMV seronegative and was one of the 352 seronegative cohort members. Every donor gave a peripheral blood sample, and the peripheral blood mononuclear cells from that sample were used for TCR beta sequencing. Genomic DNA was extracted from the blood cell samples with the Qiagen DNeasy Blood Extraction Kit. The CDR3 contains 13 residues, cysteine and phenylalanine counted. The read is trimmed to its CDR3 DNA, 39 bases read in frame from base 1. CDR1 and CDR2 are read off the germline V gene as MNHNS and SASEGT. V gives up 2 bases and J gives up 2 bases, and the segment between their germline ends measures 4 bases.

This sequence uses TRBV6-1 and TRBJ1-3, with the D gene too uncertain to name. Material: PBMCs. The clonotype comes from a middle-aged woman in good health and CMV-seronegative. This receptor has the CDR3 CASSEIAGNTIYF. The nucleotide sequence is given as TGTGCCAGCAGTGAAATAGCTGGAAACACCATATATTTT.